This TCR beta chain derives from a study of blood T cell repertoires in COVID-19. Study background: The United States, Italy and Spain were the sources of the acute and convalescent COVID-19 samples.

It was within 2 weeks before study entry that exposed participants met a COVID-19 case. The CDR3 contains 14 residues. The V and J ends lost 1 base and 6 bases respectively, with 12 bases between them. Per germline, CDR1 SGHTA and CDR2 FQGNSA. Authors' methods: Reference gene primer amplification gave estimated nucleated cell counts. Repertoires were generated with immunoSEQ multiplex PCR, while TCRdb's copy carries only in-frame clones and drops some. The V and J calls and clone size come from that table; D and trimming were worked out from the DNA. The repertoire holds fewer than 400,000 clones, with 85% to 95% as singletons.

The chain links TRBV7-2 to TRBJ1-2; no clear D gene. Material: PBMCs or T cells enriched from blood (not recorded which). The sequence was obtained from a woman in her twenties or thirties who had been exposed to COVID-19. DNA of the CDR3: TGTGCCAGCAGCTTAGAATGGGGAGGCCATGGCTACACCTTC. This sequence encodes CASSLEWGGHGYTF.